Each of the 24 T cell receptor beta chains below was sequenced from the same sample in a study of T cells after yellow fever vaccination. TCRdb independently ran MiXCR on the 5' RACE reads; one entry per CDR3 protein. The table includes 500,000 to 700,000 distinct CDR3 sequences, 15% to 20% detected once. This material consisted of PBMCs, taken 15 days after the yellow fever booster vaccination. The source of these receptors is a man between 25 and 39 years old who received the YFV17D yellow fever vaccine.

The CDR3 DNA is TGTGCCAGCAGTGGGCAGCTTACCTACGAGCAGTACTTC. Its translation: CASSGQLTYEQYF. The chain carries TRBV12-3 or TRBV12-4 and TRBJ2-7; D unresolved. The CDR3 has 13 residues. V gave up 5 bases and J gave up 2 bases, with 10 bases separating them.

This clonotype was seen more than once but under ten times. The chain carries TRBV5-4 and TRBJ2-1; tentative D call: TRBD2 (6 bases). The V gene lost 6 bases and the J gene lost 10 bases, with 23 bases spanning the gap. Germline CDR1 and CDR2: SGHNT and YYREEE (reference sequence). CDR3 length: 15 amino acids. CDR3 loop: CASTMVVAEVAEQFF. The CDR3 coding sequence is TGTGCCAGCACAATGGTGGTAGCGGAGGTAGCAGAGCAGTTCTTC.

This clonotype came up a few times. The chain has TRBV29-1 and TRBJ2-7; no definite D call. This CDR3 is 11 amino acids long. V was trimmed by 3 bases and J by 3 bases, leaving 6 bases between them. The germline gives CDR1 SQVTM, CDR2 ANQGSEA. CDR3 sequence reads: CSVESVYEQYF. Written as DNA, the CDR3 is TGCAGCGTTGAGTCGGTCTACGAGCAGTACTTC.

This clonotype came up a few times. The gene calls are TRBV12-3 or TRBV12-4 and TRBJ2-7, with a weak D call TRBD2 (6 bases). Trimming left V 6 bases short and J 6 bases short, with 15 bases between. This CDR3 comprises 13 residues. The CDR3 spells CASSGAMGGEQYF. In nucleotides, the CDR3 is TGTGCCAGCAGCGGGGCTATGGGGGGCGAGCAGTACTTC.

This sequence joins TRBV20-1 and TRBJ1-1; 7 positions match TRBD1. The CDR3 runs 13 residues. With 6 bases clipped from V and 0 bases from J, the junction kept 4 bases outside the gene matches. Germline values: CDR1 DFQATT, CDR2 SNEGSKA (reference sequence). This CDR3 reads CSAETGMNTEAFF. CDR3 nucleotides: TGCAGTGCAGAGACAGGGATGAACACTGAAGCTTTCTTT.

V and J are TRBV3-1 and TRBJ1-5; D is possibly TRBD1 (5 bases). The germline CDR1 and CDR2 sequences are LGHDT and YNNKEL (reference sequence). The V end lost 1 base, the J end lost 6 bases, and 10 bases lay between the germline ends. The CDR3 runs to 14 residues. Here the CDR3 DNA reads TGTGCCAGCAGCCAAGGGGGGGGGGTTCAGCCCCAGCATTTT. It codes for CASSQGGGVQPQHF.

This clonotype came up a few times. V is TRBV11-2 and J is TRBJ2-3; 9 bases agree with TRBD2. This CDR3 has 19 amino acids. V lost 0 bases, J lost 2 bases, and 12 bases stayed unmatched. CDR1 is SGHAT, CDR2 FQNNGV, per germline. CDR3 sequence: CASSLEPQASGTNTDTQYF. As DNA, the CDR3 is TGTGCCAGCAGCTTAGAGCCCCAGGCTAGCGGGACTAACACAGATACGCAGTATTTT.

The chain is built from TRBV19 and TRBJ2-7; no firm D call. With 5 bases removed from V and 4 bases from J, the gap between germline ends came to 18 bases. The germline V gene encodes CDR1 LNHDA and CDR2 SQIVND (reference sequence). This CDR3 has 15 amino acids. CDR3 sequence (DNA): TGTGCCAGTAGTTCTCAGTGGATGGCAAAGTACGAGCAGTACTTC. It is translated as CASSSQWMAKYEQYF.

The V call is TRBV27, the J call TRBJ1-1; 8 bases agree with TRBD1. Germline CDR1 and CDR2: MNHEY and SMNVEV (reference sequence). The CDR3 has 15 amino acids. V lost 5 bases to trimming and J lost 1 base; unmatched junction nucleotides: 6. The CDR3 sequence is CASSQTGTGNTEAFF. In nucleotides, the CDR3 is TGTGCCAGCAGTCAAACCGGGACAGGGAACACTGAAGCTTTCTTT.

In this sample, this clonotype turned up a few times. The rearrangement uses TRBV19 and TRBJ2-3; no definite D call. CDR3 size: 14 residues. CDR1 and CDR2 (germline): LNHDA, SQIVND (reference sequence). V shed 4 bases and J shed 6 bases, with 14 bases lying between them. CDR3 region: CASSTHPTADTQYF. The CDR3 DNA reads TGTGCCAGTAGTACCCACCCAACGGCGGATACGCAGTATTTT.

The J gene is TRBJ2-7, the V gene TRBV27, with D unresolved. This CDR3 has 14 residues. V was clipped by 5 bases and J by 7 bases, with 18 bases between them. Per germline, CDR1 MNHEY and CDR2 SMNVEV (reference sequence). The CDR3 sequence is CASSAQILAAEQYF. The CDR3 DNA follows: TGTGCCAGCAGTGCTCAAATATTAGCTGCGGAGCAGTACTTC.

This clonotype was observed a handful of times. V and J are TRBV20-1 and TRBJ2-2; a possible D gene is TRBD2 (5 bases). This CDR3 is 14 amino acids long. Germline V CDR1 and CDR2: DFQATT, SNEGSKA (reference sequence). Trimming removed 5 bases at V and 2 bases at J, with 12 bases between. The CDR3 nucleotides read TGCAGTGCTCCAAGCGGAGGCAACACCGGGGAGCTGTTTTTT. Its protein product is CSAPSGGNTGELFF.

This sequence joins TRBV6-2 or TRBV6-3 and TRBJ2-1, with 9 bases aligning to TRBD1. The V segment lost 6 bases and the J segment 15 bases; nucleotides outside the gene matches: 12. This CDR3 spans 13 amino acids. CDR1 is MNHEY and CDR2 is SVGEGT in the germline V gene. This CDR3 reads CASSHLTGGNLFF. CDR3 DNA sequence: TGTGCCAGCAGCCACCTGACAGGGGGAAATTTGTTCTTC.

The rearrangement links TRBV28 to TRBJ2-6; TRBD1 agrees at 7 bases. With 5 bases clipped from V and 7 bases from J, the junction kept 2 bases outside the gene matches. This CDR3 region has 13 residues. Germline-derived CDR1 and CDR2 are MDHEN and SYDVKM. The CDR3 nucleotides read TGTGCCAGCAGTGGGACAGCCGCCAACGTCCTGACTTTC. It codes for CASSGTAANVLTF.

The V and J genes are TRBV29-1 and TRBJ2-7; D uncertain. Germline V gene data show CDR1 as SQVTM and CDR2 as ANQGSEA. The CDR3 has 10 amino acids. V lost 6 bases and J 9 bases, leaving 12 bases between the germline ends. In DNA form, the CDR3 reads TGCAGCGTGGGTCAGACGGTGCAGTACTTC. This codes for CSVGQTVQYF.

The J gene is TRBJ2-2, the V gene TRBV5-1; D remains unclear. This CDR3 contains 14 residues. V was clipped by 4 bases and J by 6 bases, with 13 bases between them. Germline loops: CDR1 SGHRS, CDR2 YFSETQ. In DNA form, the CDR3 reads TGCGCCAGCAGCCAAGGGTCGGTCGCCGGGGAGCTGTTTTTT. Its translation: CASSQGSVAGELFF.

This clonotype was found a few times. The chain employs TRBV29-1 and TRBJ1-2; TRBD1 agrees at 9 bases. CDR3 length equals 14 residues. J gave up 4 bases and V 3 bases, and 6 bases lay outside the gene matches. Germline V gives CDR1 SQVTM, CDR2 ANQGSEA. This CDR3 reads CSVDYGTGIYGYTF. CDR3 DNA: TGCAGCGTTGATTATGGGACAGGGATCTATGGCTACACCTTC.

This clonotype has a handful of counts. V usage is TRBV5-1 and J usage is TRBJ2-7; D gene ambiguous. Germline V lookup: CDR1 SGHRS, CDR2 YFSETQ. The CDR3 extends over 14 amino acids. The V gene lost 1 base and the J gene lost 2 bases, with 10 bases spanning the gap. CDR3 in DNA: TGCGCCAGCAGCTTGAACAGTGTTGCCTACGAGCAGTACTTC. This encodes CASSLNSVAYEQYF.

This clonotype was seen a few times. The CDR3 spells CASSLGPTGELFF. CDR3 sequence (DNA): TGTGCCAGCAGCTTAGGGCCCACCGGGGAGCTGTTTTTT. The V call is TRBV7-2, the J call TRBJ2-2; no firm D call. Trimming took off 1 base at V and 4 bases at J, with 4 bases between the two ends. The CDR3 covers 13 residues. Looked up from germline, CDR1 is SGHTA and CDR2 is FQGNSA.

The rearrangement joins TRBV4-3 to TRBJ1-1, with no clear D. The germline gives CDR1 LGHNA, CDR2 YSLEER. The CDR3 is 13 amino acids. Trimming removed 0 bases at V and 7 bases at J, with 9 bases between. CDR3 coding DNA: TGCGCCAGCAGCCAAGATGGCCCCTATGAAGCTTTCTTT. This sequence encodes CASSQDGPYEAFF.

This clonotype has a count of ten or more. The chain joins TRBV5-1 to TRBJ2-1; 16 bases map to TRBD2. Trimming at V came to 4 bases and at J to 9 bases, leaving 13 bases not matched to a gene. The length of the CDR3 is 18 residues. CDR1 and CDR2 (germline): SGHRS, YFSETQ. CDR3 in amino acids: CASSQGPGLAGGLGEQFF. CDR3 DNA: TGCGCCAGCAGCCAAGGGCCGGGACTAGCGGGAGGGCTCGGTGAGCAGTTCTTC.

This clonotype has a count of ten or more. The chain recombines TRBV5-1 with TRBJ2-1, with 10 bases fitting TRBD2. Germline V lookup: CDR1 SGHRS, CDR2 YFSETQ. The CDR3 is made up of 15 amino acids. J gave up 4 bases and V 2 bases, and 3 bases lay outside the gene matches. This chain's CDR3 is CASSFRTSGYNEQFF. CDR3 in DNA: TGCGCCAGCAGCTTTAGGACTAGCGGATACAATGAGCAGTTCTTC.

This clonotype was counted between two and nine times. For the CDR3, the DNA is TGCAGTGCCCCATCCCGGGGACTAGCGGGTAATGAGCAGTTCTTC. Translation: CSAPSRGLAGNEQFF. The J gene is TRBJ2-1, the V gene TRBV20-1, with 12 bases aligning to TRBD2. The J segment lost 7 bases and the V segment lost 6 bases, leaving 10 bases of the junction unmatched. The CDR3 is 15 residues long. Per the germline V gene, CDR1 is DFQATT and CDR2 is SNEGSKA (reference sequence).

J is TRBJ2-3 and V is TRBV27; 16 nucleotides match TRBD2. Germline lookup yields CDR1 MNHEY and CDR2 SMNVEV (reference sequence). V shed 4 bases and J 5 bases; nucleotides not matched to a gene: 6. This CDR3 has 17 amino acids. The CDR3 DNA is TGTGCCAGCAGTTCCGGGACTAGCGGGAGGGCCAGAGATACGCAGTATTTT. Protein sequence: CASSSGTSGRARDTQYF.